One sample yielded the 27 T cell receptor beta chains listed below, sequenced in a study of tumor-infiltrating lymphocytes in primary liver carcinoma (dated by TCRdb to 2017 to 2019). Without any cell sorting, total RNA and DNA were co-extracted from approximately 22-30 mg of bulk tissue using the AllPrep DNA/RNA mini kit. Instrument used: Illumina HiSeq 2500. A constant-region primer and ProtoScript II reverse transcriptase were used to reverse-transcribe TCRbeta-specific cDNA from approximately 450 ng total RNA. Construction of the TCRbeta libraries relied on three nested rounds of multiplex PCR, following a slightly modified ARM-PCR procedure. The first two PCR rounds used multiplex TRBV1-TRBV30 forward primers with a Cbeta reverse primer, each for about 10 cycles. The public reads were reanalyzed by TCRdb: fastp trimming at Q25, MiXCR alignment, in-frame beta chains only. For every CDR3 protein sequence, its rows merge into one entry that carries the most common genes and DNA. This sample has roughly 20,000 distinct CDR3 sequences in its table, and about 75% of those were observed once. About 39% of the sample belongs to the ten largest clones.

The specimen sequenced was liver tumor tissue from sampling region 1. The cell subset or site label here, explained by the study, means: tumor region T1, superior pole. The source of these receptors is a young woman with primary liver carcinoma and hepatitis B virus infection.

This chain connects TRBV7-2 to TRBJ2-6, with a tentative D call TRBD2 (5 bases). Germline V gene data show CDR1 as SGHTA and CDR2 as FQGNSA. The CDR3 consists of 14 residues. Between the trimmed V and J ends, which lost 3 bases and 3 bases, there was a span of 6 bases. In nucleotides, the CDR3 is TGTGCCAGCAGCTTGAGGGATGGGGCCAACGTCCTGACTTTC. Its protein is CASSLRDGANVLTF.

On this clonotype itself: The missing conserved phenylalanine or tryptophan at the end of this CDR3 makes a read error likely. This chain's CDR3 is CTSSLKWSYNSPLHS. In DNA, the CDR3 is TGTACCAGCAGCTTGAAGTGGAGCTATAATTCACCCCTCCACTCT. V gene TRBV11-3 combines with J gene TRBJ1-6, with D hard to call. This CDR3 is 15 amino acids long. The germline V gene encodes CDR1 SGHNT and CDR2 YENEEA.

In regard to this clonotype: One end of the junction is discordant with germline, which a read error may explain. J is TRBJ2-1 and V is TRBV10-3; D is perhaps TRBD1 or TRBD2 (5 bases each). This CDR3 comprises 14 residues. Per the germline V gene, CDR1 is ENHRY and CDR2 is SYGVKD. The CDR3, as DNA: TGTGTCATCAGTCCCACGGCGACCCGGGACGAGCAATTCTTC. Its translation: CVISPTATRDEQFF.

Turning to this clonotype: The CDR3 does not end in the conserved phenylalanine or tryptophan, so this is likely a read error. The CDR3 nucleotides read TGTGCTAGCAGCTTAGGAGCAGGAGGGCCTGGTGATACGCAGTATTAT. Encoded protein: CASSLGAGGPGDTQYY. The V gene is TRBV7-8, the J gene TRBJ2-3, with D maybe TRBD2 (6 bases). This CDR3 has 16 amino acids. Germline CDR1 SGHVS, CDR2 FQNEAQ.

A word on this clonotype: A read error may produce the germline difference seen at one junction end. The chain joins TRBV30 to TRBJ2-2, with D perhaps TRBD2 (5 bases). Germline assignment: CDR1 GTSNPN and CDR2 SVGIG (reference sequence). The CDR3 has 12 amino acids. The CDR3 sequence: CDWSVLPGELFF. In DNA form, the CDR3 reads TGTGACTGGAGTGTACTTCCCGGGGAACTGTTTTTT.

A word on this clonotype: The junction does not match germline at one end; this may be a read error. CDR3 protein: CTSSARDGGRRRWSNTEAFF. The DNA for the CDR3 is TGTACCAGCAGCGCTCGGGACGGAGGGCGCAGGAGGTGGAGTAACACTGAAGCTTTCTTT. The chain joins TRBV11-2 to TRBJ1-1; tentative D call: TRBD1 (5 bases). The germline CDR1 and CDR2 sequences are SGHAT and FQNNGV. This CDR3 is built from 20 residues.

This clonotype was picked up a small number of times. With a much larger clone just one base away, this may be a read error. The chain has TRBV6-5 and TRBJ2-7, with D possibly TRBD1 on 6 matching bases. Germline lookup yields CDR1 MNHEY and CDR2 SVGAGI. Trimming left V 5 bases short and J 13 bases short, with 18 bases between. The CDR3 runs to 12 residues. The CDR3 is CASSTGPDRLYF. CDR3 nucleotide sequence: TGTGCCAGCAGTACTGGACCGGACAGATTATACTTC.

This clonotype was detected only once. Mismatch with germline at one junction end may stem from a read error. The rearrangement joins TRBV10-3 to TRBJ2-1; TRBD2 might be the D (5 bases). Germline CDR1 and CDR2: ENHRY and SYGVKD. This CDR3 spans 14 amino acids. The CDR3 here is CAISPTATRGEPLF. In DNA form, the CDR3 reads TGTGCCATCAGTCCCACGGCGACCCGGGGTGAGCCGCTCTTC.

V usage is TRBV11-3 and J usage is TRBJ2-1, with TRBD2 matching 9 bases. CDR1 and CDR2 from the germline V gene are SGHNT and YENEEA. V was clipped by 5 bases and J by 8 bases; unmatched bases: 10. The CDR3 contains 15 residues. The CDR3, as DNA: TGTGCCAGCAGCCGGCTAGCGGGATGGGGGTATGAGCAGTTCTTC. This sequence encodes CASSRLAGWGYEQFF.

This clonotype was seen repeatedly, ten times or more. One end of the junction fails to match germline, which may point to a read error. The chain is built from TRBV2 and TRBJ2-1, with 7 bases that match TRBD2. CDR1 is SNHLY, CDR2 FYNNEI, per germline. CDR3 length: 12 amino acids. The CDR3: CAGRRERNEQFF. In nucleotides, the CDR3 is TGTGCCGGCAGGCGGGAGCGCAATGAGCAGTTCTTC.

This clonotype was seen a handful of times. This CDR3 is missing its conserved last phenylalanine or tryptophan, likely due to a read error. The chain is built from TRBV12-3 or TRBV12-4 and TRBJ2-5; D tentatively fits TRBD1 or TRBD2 (5 bases each). The length of the CDR3 is 16 residues. The CDR3 is CTSSLSPWGSVETQYI. CDR3 coding DNA: TGTACCAGCAGTTTAAGTCCATGGGGGTCGGTGGAAACCCAGTACATC.

With respect to this clonotype: One junction end does not reproduce the germline sequence, and a read error may be involved. This chain links TRBV6-2 or TRBV6-3 with TRBJ2-3; D tentatively fits TRBD1 or TRBD2 (5 bases each). The CDR3 runs to 17 residues. Looked up from germline, CDR1 is MNHEY and CDR2 is SVGEGT. The DNA for the CDR3 is TGTGCCAGCAGTTACGAGGTACACGGACTTAGGGGAGATACGCAATATTTT. Translated, it gives CASSYEVHGLRGDTQYF.

As for this clonotype: The conserved final phenylalanine or tryptophan is absent from the CDR3, which likely points to a read error. The genes are TRBV11-1 and TRBJ1-1, with 7 bases fitting TRBD1. Trimming took 4 bases from V and 7 from J; bases not matched to a gene: 12. The CDR3 covers 15 residues. The germline V gene encodes CDR1 SGHAT and CDR2 FQDESV (reference sequence). DNA of the CDR3: TGTGCCAGCAGCTCAACCGGGACAGTGAGCATTGAAGCTTTCTTA. Its translation: CASSSTGTVSIEAFL.

Remarks on this clonotype: A junction end diverges from the germline sequence, so it may reflect a read error. The chain joins TRBV10-3 to TRBJ2-5; perhaps TRBD1 as D (5 bases). This CDR3 has 15 residues. CDR1 and CDR2 (germline): ENHRY, SYGVKD. The CDR3 DNA reads TGTGCCATCGGTGAGTCGGCTACCGGACAAGAGACGCAGTACTTC. It translates to CAIGESATGQETQYF.

Note on this clonotype: At one end, the junction sequence differs from germline, possibly due to a read error. CDR3 amino acids: CVWSILPGELFF. In DNA form, the CDR3 reads TGTGTCTGGAGTATACTTCCCGGGGAGCTGTTTTTT. The chain links TRBV30 to TRBJ2-2; unclear D gene. Germline V gene sequence: CDR1 GTSNPN, CDR2 SVGIG (reference sequence). The CDR3 has 12 amino acids.

The chain carries TRBV5-1 and TRBJ2-1; D remains ambiguous. The CDR3 contains 16 residues. Between the trimmed V and J ends, which lost 6 bases and 5 bases, there was a span of 21 bases. Germline CDR1 reads SGHRS; CDR2 reads YFSETQ. The CDR3 here is CASIPSPNYSNNEQFF. CDR3 bases: TGCGCCAGCATCCCGTCCCCAAACTATTCCAACAATGAGCAGTTCTTC.

This clonotype has just a few counts. The CDR3 ends on some other residue instead of the conserved phenylalanine or tryptophan, so this is likely a read error. The chain recombines TRBV11-3 with TRBJ2-1; D is possibly TRBD1 (6 bases). The J call may be mistaken, given a closer DNA end match to TRBJ2-7. Germline V CDR1 and CDR2: SGHNT, YENEEA. This CDR3 is built from 16 residues. The CDR3 region is CASSSTGHGFSDEQYS. The CDR3 DNA follows: TGTGCCAGCAGTTCAACGGGACACGGCTTCTCGGATGAGCAGTACTCC.

The gene calls are TRBV5-4 and TRBJ2-3; the D gene is possibly TRBD1 (5 bases). The DNA matches TRBJ1-5 better at its end, which makes the J call doubtful. Germline assignment: CDR1 SGHNT and CDR2 YYREEE (reference sequence). The length of the CDR3 is 18 residues. The CDR3 DNA is TGTGCCAGCAGTAACCCGGTGGCTAGCGGGAGTCTGACAGATACGCAGCATTTT. Translated: CASSNPVASGSLTDTQHF.

Comment on this clonotype: Germline and junction disagree at one end, which may indicate a read error. The V and J genes are TRBV28 and TRBJ1-5, with TRBD1 identical over 8 bases. The J call may be faulty, since TRBJ2-3 better matches the DNA end. The germline gives CDR1 MDHEN, CDR2 SYDVKM. The CDR3 has 12 residues. CDR3 in DNA: TGTGTCAGCAGTGACTCCGGGACAGGCCAGTATTTT. Its protein product is CVSSDSGTGQYF.

This clonotype was found many times. The rearrangement links TRBV30 to TRBJ1-6; 7 bases align to TRBD1. CDR1 is GTSNPN and CDR2 is SVGIG in the germline V gene (reference sequence). Losses at the gene ends were 3 bases for V and 10 bases for J; bases not matched to a gene: 12. The CDR3 runs 15 residues. In DNA, the CDR3 is TGTGCCTGGAGGCGACAGGGATGGAGAGACTCACCCCTCCACTTT. This sequence encodes CAWRRQGWRDSPLHF.

This clonotype was detected ten times or more. The chain employs TRBV6-5 and TRBJ1-2, with D hard to call. Per germline, CDR1 MNHEY and CDR2 SVGAGI. The CDR3 is made up of 16 amino acids. Trimming cost V 2 bases and J 4 bases, with 17 bases left between them. The DNA for the CDR3 is TGTGCCAGCAGTTACCGAGAACCTGGTCTGGGCTATGGCTACACCTTC. Encoded protein: CASSYREPGLGYGYTF.

The chain recombines TRBV28 with TRBJ1-5; D remains ambiguous. Trimming shortened V by 5 bases and J by 12 bases, and 14 bases separated the two germline ends. The CDR3 extends over 12 amino acids. From germline, CDR1 is MDHEN and CDR2 SYDVKM. The CDR3 DNA reads as TGTGCCAGCAGTGTCACCGGAACAGTCCAGCATTTT. Its protein product is CASSVTGTVQHF.

The chain joins TRBV11-2 to TRBJ1-6, with D perhaps TRBD1 (6 bases). The length of the CDR3 is 15 residues. Trimming removed 8 bases from V and 17 bases from J, with 28 bases in between. The germline V gene encodes CDR1 SGHAT and CDR2 FQNNGV. The CDR3 nucleotides read TGTGCCAGCCCCATCACTCAGGGGACTAATTCACACATCCACTTT. Translated: CASPITQGTNSHIHF.

As to this clonotype: The junction and the germline gene differ at one end; a read error may be behind it. This sequence joins TRBV12-3 or TRBV12-4 and TRBJ2-5; D possibly corresponds to TRBD2 (6 bases). The CDR3 has 15 amino acids. In nucleotides, the CDR3 is TGTGTCAGCAGTACCTACCACGGGAGCGAAGAGACCCAATACTTC. Its protein is CVSSTYHGSEETQYF.

On this clonotype itself: A read error is possible here, since a much larger clone lies one base away. The V gene is TRBV20-1, the J gene TRBJ2-7, with D tentatively TRBD2 (6 bases). From germline, CDR1 is DFQATT and CDR2 SNEGSKA (reference sequence). The CDR3 totals 13 residues. In DNA form, the CDR3 reads TGCACTGCTCCCCGGGACTTCGTGACCGAGCAGTACTTC. This encodes CTAPRDFVTEQYF.

Remarks on this clonotype: A junction boundary mismatches the germline segment, possibly from a read error. The V call is TRBV7-9, the J call TRBJ1-1; tentatively, D is TRBD1 (5 bases). The CDR3 length is 12 residues. From germline, CDR1 is SEHNR and CDR2 FQNEAQ (reference sequence). The CDR3 coding sequence is TGTGCCAACAGCTTAAGCCGGGGCACGAGGTTCTTT. It yields the protein CANSLSRGTRFF.

A note on this clonotype: The junction does not match germline at one end; this may be a read error. The genes are TRBV5-4 and TRBJ1-6; D gene ambiguous. The germline V gene has CDR1 SGHNT and CDR2 YYREEE (reference sequence). The CDR3 is made up of 17 amino acids. The CDR3 nucleotides read TGTGCCAGCAGCTCACAAAGCAGTGGGTTAGCGGATTCACCCCTCCACTTC. It yields the protein CASSSQSSGLADSPLHF.